This T cell receptor (beta chain) emerged from a study of T cell changes during pregnancy in multiple sclerosis. CDR1 and CDR2 (germline): MNHEY, SVGAGI. This CDR3 comprises 11 residues. Trimming cost V 4 bases and J 9 bases, with 7 bases left between them. Assay: immunoSEQ multiplex PCR; the TCRdb copy retains only in-frame clones and omits some. In the table there are just over 60,000 clones, 80% to 95% of which are singletons. V is TRBV6-5 and J is TRBJ2-1; D is ambiguous. The source material was peripheral blood, sampled in the second trimester of pregnancy. The sequence was obtained from a female donor in good health, enrolled as a control in a pregnancy study. CDR3 DNA sequence: TGTGCCAGCAGTTCCTTGGCTGAGCAGTTCTTC. It specifies CASSSLAEQFF.